The 2 T cell receptor beta chains given below trace back to one sample, sequenced in a study of cytomegalovirus exposure and HLA in healthy donors. The PCR made use of 60 Vbeta and 13 Jbeta primers. Assay used: immunoSEQ multiplex PCR; TCRdb lists only in-frame clones, some missing. The sample includes over 75,000 clones. The sequenced sample was PBMCs. Receptor source: a girl between 10 and 17 years old in good health and CMV-seropositive.

The chain is built from TRBV11-3 and TRBJ2-2; D is undetermined. Germline loops: CDR1 SGHNT, CDR2 YENEEA. V shed 6 bases and J shed 0 bases, with 8 bases lying between them. This CDR3 contains 14 residues. In nucleotides, the CDR3 is TGTGCCAGCAGGAGTTTGGCGAACACCGGGGAGCTGTTTTTT. This gives the protein CASRSLANTGELFF.

The V call is TRBV6-4, the J call TRBJ1-6; 7 nucleotides line up with TRBD1. The germline gives CDR1 MRHNA, CDR2 SNTAGT. The CDR3 is made up of 15 amino acids. V dropped 2 bases and J dropped 5; count of bases not matched to a gene: 3. The CDR3 is CASSDIGGDNSPLHF. The CDR3 DNA follows: TGTGCCAGCAGTGACATAGGGGGCGATAATTCACCCCTCCACTTT.